The clone carrying this T cell receptor (beta chain) was seen many times. Its cognate antigen is unknown. Breast cancer patients provided tissue from their axillary draining lymph nodes. Per the germline V gene, CDR1 is SEHNR and CDR2 is FQNEAQ (reference sequence). The CDR3 is 13 amino acids. The V gene lost 2 bases and the J gene lost 7 bases, with 11 bases spanning the gap. This sample was taken from a study of breast tumors, draining lymph nodes, adjacent tissues. One entry per CDR3 protein results from TCRdb running MiXCR on the multiplex PCR reads. The sample has 190,000 or so distinct CDR3 sequences, roughly 31% seen once. General observations from the study: Tumors had less TCR diversity than lymph nodes, more than nontumor tissue. Data fit most tumor T cells coming from lymph node, expanding in tumor.

The receptor's source is a female donor with breast cancer. Some clones in this sample may be carry-over from other donors' samples. The sequenced material came from axillary lymph node tissue. This chain connects TRBV7-9 to TRBJ1-2, with unresolved D. The CDR3 DNA follows: TGTGCCAGCAGCTTAATGGGATCCGCTGGCTACACCTTC. Translated: CASSLMGSAGYTF.